This TCR beta chain was obtained from a study of CD8+ T cells in alopecia areata. Across the whole study: Those treated were given oral tofacitinib at 5 to 10 mg twice daily.

Concerning this clone: Its antigen is not identified.

Sequencing relied on a cDNA template that was reverse transcribed from extracted RNA. Measured with immunoSEQ multiplex PCR; TCRdb has only the in-frame clones, and not every one. The table shows fewer than 250,000 clones, with less than 45% occurring only once. Documented treatment: oral pan-JAK inhibitor, 5-10 mg twice daily. Sorting of PBMCs yielded the CD4+ and CD8+ T cells. The germline V and J ends were trimmed by 7 bases and 7 bases, with 14 bases remaining between them. The CDR3 spans 13 residues. Germline CDR1 and CDR2: SNHLY and FYNNEI. Study results and limitations: Uncertainty about whether baseline CD8+ expansion is linked to response remains, with one nonresponder.

Specimen: CD4+ T cells sorted from blood, collected at approximately week 39, from a patient treated with tofacitinib. The receptor was isolated from a human donor with alopecia areata. V gene TRBV2 combines with J gene TRBJ2-4; either TRBD1 or TRBD2 may fit D (5 bases each). The CDR3 DNA is TGTGCCAGCATTAGGGACCGGAATAACATTCAGTACTTC. Protein product: CASIRDRNNIQYF.